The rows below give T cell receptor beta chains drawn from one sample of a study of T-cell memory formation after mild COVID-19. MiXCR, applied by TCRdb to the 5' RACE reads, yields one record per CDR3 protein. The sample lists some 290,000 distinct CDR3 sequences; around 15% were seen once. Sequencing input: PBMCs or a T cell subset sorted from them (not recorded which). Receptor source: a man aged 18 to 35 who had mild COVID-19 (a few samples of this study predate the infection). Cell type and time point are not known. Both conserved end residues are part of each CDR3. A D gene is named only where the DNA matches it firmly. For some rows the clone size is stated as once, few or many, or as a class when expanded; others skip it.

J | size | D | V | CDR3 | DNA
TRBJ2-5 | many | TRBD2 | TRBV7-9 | CASSFSGEETQYF | TGCGCCAGCAGCTTTAGCGGGGAAGAGACCCAGTACTTC
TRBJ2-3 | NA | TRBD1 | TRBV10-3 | CAIRGQGTDTQYF | TGTGCCATCAGGGGACAGGGGACAGATACGCAGTATTTT
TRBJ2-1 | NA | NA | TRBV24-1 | CATSGGGDMGNDQFF | TGTGCCACCAGTGGGGGGGGGGACATGGGTAATGATCAGTTCTTC
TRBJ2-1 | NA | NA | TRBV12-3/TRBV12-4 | CASSHRRGSEQFF | TGTGCCAGCAGTCACCGCCGGGGGTCTGAGCAGTTCTTC
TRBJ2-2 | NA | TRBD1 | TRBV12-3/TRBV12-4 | CASSTGGANTGELFF | TGTGCCAGCAGTACAGGGGGCGCGAACACCGGGGAGCTGTTTTTT
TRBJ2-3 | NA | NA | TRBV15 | CATSRDQGGGTDTQYF | TGTGCCACCAGCAGAGATCAGGGCGGGGGCACAGATACGCAGTATTTT
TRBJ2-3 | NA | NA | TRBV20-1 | CSARWGRFTYTDTQYF | TGCAGTGCTAGGTGGGGACGGTTTACCTACACAGATACGCAGTATTTT
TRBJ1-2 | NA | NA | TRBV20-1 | CSARDTAYGYTF | TGCAGTGCTAGAGATACAGCCTATGGCTACACCTTC
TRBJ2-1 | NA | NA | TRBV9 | CASSVGAGRSEQFF | TGTGCCAGCAGCGTAGGGGCAGGGAGGAGTGAGCAGTTCTTC
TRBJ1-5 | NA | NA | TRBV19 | CASSIGTTWNQPQHF | TGTGCCAGTAGTATTGGGACGACTTGGAATCAGCCCCAGCATTTT
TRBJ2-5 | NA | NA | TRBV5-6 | CASSFKSGPAHQETQYF | TGTGCCAGCAGCTTCAAGTCCGGACCAGCGCACCAAGAGACCCAGTACTTC
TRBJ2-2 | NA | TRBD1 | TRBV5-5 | CASSLATGTGELFF | TGTGCCAGCAGCTTGGCGACAGGGACCGGGGAGCTGTTTTTT
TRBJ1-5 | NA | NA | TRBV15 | CATSRDPVSNQPQHF | TGTGCCACCAGCAGAGATCCAGTATCTAATCAGCCCCAGCATTTT
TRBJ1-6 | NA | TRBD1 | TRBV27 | CASSSTGNYNSPLHF | TGTGCCAGCAGTTCGACAGGGAATTATAATTCACCCCTCCACTTT
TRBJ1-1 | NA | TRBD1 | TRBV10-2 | CASTPSLGQEFSTEAFF | TGCGCCAGCACCCCCAGCCTCGGACAGGAGTTCTCCACTGAAGCTTTCTTT
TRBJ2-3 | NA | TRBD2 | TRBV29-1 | CSVAGVSGAITDTQYF | TGCAGCGTTGCGGGTGTTAGCGGGGCGATCACAGATACGCAGTATTTT
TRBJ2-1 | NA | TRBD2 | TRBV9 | CASSRGLAGAFEQFF | TGTGCCAGCAGCCGTGGACTAGCGGGGGCGTTTGAGCAGTTCTTC
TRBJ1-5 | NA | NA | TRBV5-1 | CASSLGTGSNQPQHF | TGCGCCAGCAGCTTGGGGACGGGGAGCAATCAGCCCCAGCATTTT
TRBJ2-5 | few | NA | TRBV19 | CASSIGGSAETQYF | TGTGCCAGTAGTATAGGAGGGTCCGCAGAGACCCAGTACTTC
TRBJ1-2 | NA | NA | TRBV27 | CASSPGSGREVGYTF | TGTGCCAGCAGTCCCGGTTCGGGCAGGGAGGTTGGCTACACCTTC
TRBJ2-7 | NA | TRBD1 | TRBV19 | CASSISGTGLEQYF | TGTGCCAGTAGTATCTCCGGGACAGGGCTCGAGCAGTACTTC
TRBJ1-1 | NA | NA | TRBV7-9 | CASSPRITEAFF | TGTGCCAGCAGCCCCCGGATCACTGAAGCTTTCTTT
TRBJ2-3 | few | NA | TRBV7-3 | CASSRNGRSDTQYF | TGTGCCAGCAGCCGCAATGGGAGGAGCGATACGCAGTATTTT
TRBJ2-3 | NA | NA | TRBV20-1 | CSARSTILRDTQYF | TGCAGTGCCCGGAGTACTATACTCAGGGATACGCAGTATTTT
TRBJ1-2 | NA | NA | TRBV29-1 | CSAQDRFYGYTF | TGCAGCGCCCAAGACAGATTCTATGGCTACACCTTC
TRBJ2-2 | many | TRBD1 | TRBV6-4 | CASSDGRGHSGELFF | TGTGCCAGCAGTGACGGCAGGGGGCATTCCGGGGAGCTGTTTTTT